This TCR beta chain was identified in a study of blood T cell repertoires in COVID-19. Study-level background: COVID-19 samples from acute and convalescent phases originated in the United States, Italy and Spain. Sources were T cells, B-cell-depleted T cells, or PBMCs; the material itself was cDNA or gDNA.

Looked up from germline, CDR1 is MDHEN and CDR2 is SYDVKM. V was clipped by 5 bases and J by 2 bases; unmatched bases: 2. This CDR3 spans 14 amino acids. Per the original methods: Counts of nucleated cells, estimated from reference gene primer amplification, were obtained. This table comes from immunoSEQ multiplex PCR, and its TCRdb copy is limited to in-frame clones, with some not included. V, J and clone size are taken as reported in that table, and D and trimming were inferred from the DNA itself. This sample has approximately 240,000 clones; about 85% occur once, and the top ten carry roughly 6%. As to this clone: The sample holds other DNA sequences that translate to the same CDR3.

Sequencing was carried out using PBMCs or T cells enriched from blood (not recorded which). This chain uses TRBV28 with TRBJ2-7; 11 bases map to TRBD2. The clonotype comes from a woman between 25 and 40 years old with acute COVID-19. CDR3 DNA: TGTGCCAGCAGTCTAGCGGGAGGACCCTACGAGCAGTACTTC. It encodes CASSLAGGPYEQYF.